The rows below give T cell receptor beta chains drawn from one sample of a study of T cell repertoires in cytomegalovirus infection. For these TCRs, the target antigens are not known. MiXCR was run by TCRdb on the reads, yielding one entry per CDR3 protein. The table lists under 50,000 distinct CDR3 sequences, 20% to 25% of them singletons. The material was CD8+ T cells from cultured PBMCs, obtained from culture after CMV antigen stimulation. The receptor set was obtained from a human donor in good health (CMV status not recorded). Some clones in this sample may be carry-over from other donors' samples. Each CDR3 is given with its conserved first and last residue. Each record gives: clone size, D gene, V gene, J gene, CDR3 DNA, CDR3 protein. A D gene is named only where the DNA matches it firmly. Some rows have no size entry. The others give once, few or many, or a class for an expanded clone.

-	-	TRBV7-2	TRBJ2-5	TGTGCCAGCAGGTCTGATCAGGGATACCAAGAGACCCAGTACTTC	CASRSDQGYQETQYF
few	-	TRBV9	TRBJ1-1	TGTGCCAGCAGCGTAGTGACAACGAACACTGAAGCTTTCTTT	CASSVVTTNTEAFF
once	-	TRBV9	TRBJ1-1	TGTGCCAGCAGCGAGGCGGATCGTGTTACGGTGACTGAAGCTTTCTTT	CASSEADRVTVTEAFF
few	-	TRBV7-8	TRBJ1-2	TGTGCCAGCAGTTCACGACTCCCCTTCGGCGCTAACTATGGCTACACCTTC	CASSSRLPFGANYGYTF
-	-	TRBV19	TRBJ2-1	TGTGCCAGTATTGGTGACACCTACAATGAGCAGTTCTTC	CASIGDTYNEQFF
once	TRBD1	TRBV30	TRBJ1-2	TGTGCCTGGAGGGCCTGGGACAGCTATGGCTACACCTTC	CAWRAWDSYGYTF
-	TRBD1	TRBV6-1	TRBJ1-2	TGTGCCAGCAAACAGGGGCCCGGCTACACCTTC	CASKQGPGYTF
-	-	TRBV6-2/TRBV6-3	TRBJ1-1	TGTGCCAGCAGTTGGGCACGGGAGATACGTGAAGCTTTCTTT	CASSWAREIREAFF
few	TRBD1	TRBV5-5	TRBJ1-2	TGTGCCAGCAGCTTCTCGACAGGGCCATCTAACTATGGCTACACCTTC	CASSFSTGPSNYGYTF
few	-	TRBV7-2	TRBJ2-5	TGTGCCAGCAGCCCGCCGGAGACACAAGAGACCCAGTACTTC	CASSPPETQETQYF
-	-	TRBV7-2	TRBJ1-5	TGTGCCAGCAGCAGGAATAGCAATCAGCCCCAGCATTTT	CASSRNSNQPQHF
few	-	TRBV5-6	TRBJ1-1	TGTGCCAGCAGCACCCCCTCGGGCTACACTGAAGCTTTCTTT	CASSTPSGYTEAFF
-	TRBD2	TRBV27	TRBJ2-3	TGTGCCAGCAGCCAAATAGCGGGGGAGAGCACAGATACGCAGTATTTT	CASSQIAGESTDTQYF
few	-	TRBV28	TRBJ2-7	TGTGCCAGCAGTTTGCTGGGACAAGGTGGTCCCCAGGGGTACGAGCAGTACTTC	CASSLLGQGGPQGYEQYF
-	-	TRBV6-1	TRBJ2-5	TGTGCCAGCAGGCCGCCCGGGGGGCGTGAGACCCAGTACTTC	CASRPPGGRETQYF
-	TRBD2	TRBV28	TRBJ2-1	TGTGCCAGCAGTTTATTTTCGGGAGGACTCTACAATGAGCAGTTCTTC	CASSLFSGGLYNEQFF
few	TRBD1	TRBV11-1	TRBJ1-2	TGTGCCAGCAGCTTATCCAGGGGGCGAAGAGGCTACACCTTC	CASSLSRGRRGYTF
-	-	TRBV7-8	TRBJ2-1	TGTGCCATCAGCTTAGATGAGCAGTTCTTC	CAISLDEQFF
few	-	TRBV7-9	TRBJ2-1	TGTGCCAGCAGGAACCACAATGAGCAGTTCTTC	CASRNHNEQFF
many	-	TRBV6-6	TRBJ2-1	TGTGCCGCCGGACTGGAGCAGTTCTTC	CAAGLEQFF
-	-	TRBV6-2/TRBV6-3	TRBJ2-3	TGTGCCAGCAGTTACTCGACAAATACGCAGTATTTT	CASSYSTNTQYF
-	TRBD2	TRBV7-8	TRBJ2-1	TGTGCCAGCAGCCTTAGCGGGGGGGATTACAATGAGCAGTTCTTC	CASSLSGGDYNEQFF
few	-	TRBV2	TRBJ1-2	TGTGCCACCCTTGTAACCCAGGGCTATGGCTACACCTTC	CATLVTQGYGYTF
-	-	TRBV14	TRBJ1-2	TGTGCCACCGACTCCCTAACAGGCAACTATGGCTACACCTTC	CATDSLTGNYGYTF